Presented here are 31 T cell receptor beta chains from one specimen sequenced in a study of cytomegalovirus exposure and HLA in healthy donors. Vbeta (60) and Jbeta (13) primers were used in the PCR. TCRdb's copy holds only in-frame clones and misses some; the assay was immunoSEQ multiplex PCR. The profile covers 130,000 or so clones, with roughly 73% appearing a single time and over 3% taken by the ten largest. The sample was PBMCs. Receptor source: a man in his forties or fifties in good health and CMV-seronegative.

The chain carries TRBV7-2 and TRBJ2-7; D gene unclear. V was trimmed by 4 bases and J by 5 bases, leaving 9 bases between them. CDR3 length: 12 residues. Per the germline V gene, CDR1 is SGHTA and CDR2 is FQGNSA. For the CDR3, the DNA is TGTGCCAGCAGCTCTAAGCCCCACGAGCAGTACTTC. Amino acids: CASSSKPHEQYF.

The rearrangement links TRBV7-6 to TRBJ2-3, with D unresolved. The CDR3 is 12 amino acids. Germline CDR1 is SGHVS and CDR2 is FNYEAQ. V lost 2 bases to trimming and J lost 4 bases, with 4 bases between them. The CDR3 spells CASSLFADTQYF. CDR3 coding DNA: TGTGCCAGCAGCTTATTCGCAGATACGCAGTATTTT.

The chain is built from TRBV7-9 and TRBJ1-2; 9 bases fit TRBD1. The CDR3 runs 15 residues. Germline V gene lookup returns CDR1 SEHNR and CDR2 FQNEAQ (reference sequence). V lost 3 bases to trimming and J lost 10 bases; unmatched junction nucleotides: 12. The CDR3: CASSLLQGAQGDYTF. CDR3 DNA: TGTGCCAGCAGCTTGTTACAGGGGGCTCAAGGAGACTACACCTTC.

This clone was observed a handful of times. The genes are TRBV5-6 and TRBJ1-6, with TRBD1 identical over 8 bases. Trimming took 2 bases from V and 12 from J; bases not matched to a gene: 10. The length of the CDR3 is 15 residues. Germline V lookup: CDR1 SGHDT, CDR2 YYEEEE. CDR3 DNA: TGTGCCAGCAGCTTATTTGGACAGGGAGAAGAACCCCTCCACTTT. This gives the protein CASSLFGQGEEPLHF.

The chain links TRBV5-1 to TRBJ2-3; D is uncertain. The CDR3 has 12 amino acids. V was trimmed by 4 bases and J by 4 bases, leaving 7 bases between them. The germline V gene has CDR1 SGHRS and CDR2 YFSETQ. The CDR3: CASSEPADTQYF. CDR3 bases: TGCGCCAGCAGCGAACCGGCAGATACGCAGTATTTT.

The chain is built from TRBV5-5 and TRBJ2-7; D is perhaps TRBD1 (6 bases). Germline CDR1 is SGHKS and CDR2 is YYEKEE (reference sequence). The ends were cut back, 0 bases at V and 3 bases at J, with 13 bases in the middle. The CDR3 covers 15 residues. The DNA of the CDR3 is TGTGCCAGCAGCTTGGTGCCAGGGGAATACTACGAGCAGTACTTC. It is translated as CASSLVPGEYYEQYF.

The CDR3 loop reads CASSLDPTGVLSGNTIYF. In nucleotides, the CDR3 is TGTGCCAGCAGCTTAGACCCGACAGGGGTCCTCTCTGGAAACACCATATATTTT. The chain has TRBV13 and TRBJ1-3; 8 positions agree with TRBD1. This CDR3 has 18 residues. Germline CDR1 and CDR2: PRHDT and FYEKMQ (reference sequence). Trimming at V came to 1 base and at J to 0 bases, leaving 8 bases not matched to a gene.

This clone was seen a handful of times. CDR3 bases: TGTGCCAGCAGCTCTCGCTACGAGCAGTACTTC. It is translated as CASSSRYEQYF. The chain recombines TRBV6-1 with TRBJ2-7, with D unclear. Per the germline V gene, CDR1 is MNHNS and CDR2 is SASEGT. Trimming took 6 bases from V and 3 from J, leaving 6 bases between them. The CDR3 is 11 residues long.

The chain is built from TRBV5-8 and TRBJ2-7, with 10 bases identical to TRBD1. Trimming cost V 5 bases and J 7 bases; bases outside gene matches: 15. The CDR3 contains 16 residues. The V gene's germline CDR1 is SGHTS and CDR2 YDEGEE. As DNA, the CDR3 is TGTGCCAGCAGGGAACTGCCGGGGACAGGGGCATCGGAGCAGTACTTC. Translation gives CASRELPGTGASEQYF.

Written as DNA, the CDR3 is TGTGCCAGCAGCCCAGACAGCTACTATGGCTACACCTTC. It yields the protein CASSPDSYYGYTF. The chain joins TRBV5-4 to TRBJ1-2, with a possible D match to TRBD1 (5 bases). CDR3 length: 13 residues. Trimming removed 4 bases at V and 3 bases at J, with 10 bases between. The germline gives CDR1 SGHNT, CDR2 YYREEE (reference sequence).

The chain is built from TRBV5-5 and TRBJ1-5, with D possibly being TRBD1 (6 bases). Deletions cut 0 bases from V and 5 bases from J, with 9 bases between. CDR1 SGHKS and CDR2 YYEKEE come from the germline V gene (reference sequence). The CDR3 has 14 residues. CDR3 coding DNA: TGTGCCAGCAGCTTGGACAGGGTCCATCAGCCCCAGCATTTT. The encoded protein is CASSLDRVHQPQHF.

The V gene is TRBV7-2, the J gene TRBJ1-2; 7 bases line up with TRBD1. The CDR3 has 14 residues. The J segment lost 8 bases and the V segment lost 5 bases, leaving 11 bases of the junction unmatched. The V gene's germline CDR1 is SGHTA and CDR2 FQGNSA. The CDR3 region is CASSPTDRVIGYTF. For the CDR3, the DNA is TGTGCCAGCAGCCCAACCGACAGGGTCATAGGCTACACCTTC.

This clone appeared once. The CDR3 region has the DNA TGTGCCAGTAGTAAAGACAGCTACTATCAGCAGGCCAAAAACATTCAGTACTTC. It is translated as CASSKDSYYQQAKNIQYF. The rearrangement uses TRBV19 and TRBJ2-4; TRBD1 might be the D (5 bases). The CDR3 loop spans 18 amino acids. Germline CDR1 reads LNHDA; CDR2 reads SQIVND (reference sequence). V was trimmed by 4 bases and J by 1 base, leaving 20 bases between them.

This chain joins TRBV11-2 and TRBJ2-7; 8 bases are shared with TRBD2. CDR3 length equals 15 residues. Germline V gives CDR1 SGHAT, CDR2 FQNNGV. With V trimmed by 6 bases and J by 6 bases, 13 bases remained unmatched. The CDR3 nucleotides are TGTGCCAGCAGTCCAACTAGCGGAGTTTTAGGCGAGCAGTACTTC. It codes for CASSPTSGVLGEQYF.

This clone was detected only once. The J gene is TRBJ2-5, the V gene TRBV9; D not certain. The germline V gene has CDR1 SGDLS and CDR2 YYNGEE. The CDR3 covers 12 residues. V lost 5 bases and J lost 3, with 8 bases in between. The CDR3 nucleotides are TGTGCCAGCAGGGGCACAGAAGAGACCCAGTACTTC. Translating gives CASRGTEETQYF.

This clone has a single count. In DNA, the CDR3 is TGCGCCAGCAGCGCACCGGGACAGGGCACTGAAGCTTTCTTT. Translation: CASSAPGQGTEAFF. The chain carries TRBV5-1 and TRBJ1-1, with 9 bases aligning to TRBD1. With 4 bases clipped from V and 4 bases from J, the junction kept 5 bases outside the gene matches. Germline values: CDR1 SGHRS, CDR2 YFSETQ. This CDR3 has 14 amino acids.

The V and J genes are TRBV6-5 and TRBJ2-3, with D maybe TRBD1 (6 bases). Per the germline V gene, CDR1 is MNHEY and CDR2 is SVGAGI. CDR3 size: 15 residues. Trimming removed 5 bases from V and 1 base from J, with 13 bases in between. CDR3 amino acids: CASSNPRTGTDTQYF. The CDR3 DNA is TGTGCCAGCAGTAACCCCCGGACAGGCACAGATACGCAGTATTTT.

In its sample, this clone was seen a few times. The chain employs TRBV28 and TRBJ1-5, with D perhaps matching TRBD1 (5 bases). CDR1 is MDHEN and CDR2 is SYDVKM in the germline V gene. The CDR3 is 14 amino acids. V lost 7 bases to trimming and J lost 4 bases, with 14 bases between them. CDR3 nucleotides: TGTGCCAGCACTCAAATAAGGGGAAATCAGCCCCAGCATTTT. It yields the protein CASTQIRGNQPQHF.

This clone has just one count. The chain combines TRBV7-9 with TRBJ2-7; D may be TRBD1 (5 bases). CDR3 length equals 12 residues. V was clipped by 5 bases and J by 5 bases, with 10 bases between them. Germline lookup yields CDR1 SEHNR and CDR2 FQNEAQ (reference sequence). CDR3 bases: TGTGCCAGCAGCAAAGGACAAAACGAGCAGTACTTC. Its protein is CASSKGQNEQYF.

This clone was found a few times. CDR3 residues: CASSYAGSGANVLTF. DNA of the CDR3: TGTGCCAGCAGTTACGCGGGTTCTGGGGCCAACGTCCTGACTTTC. The chain links TRBV6-6 to TRBJ2-6, with a possible D match to TRBD2 (5 bases). Trimming stripped 2 bases from V and 1 base from J, with 6 bases between. Per germline, CDR1 MNHNY and CDR2 SVGAGI (reference sequence). CDR3 length: 15 residues.

This rearrangement joins TRBV6-1 to TRBJ1-2; D may be TRBD1 (5 bases). Germline lookup yields CDR1 MNHNS and CDR2 SASEGT. This CDR3 region has 13 residues. Trimming cost V 10 bases and J 7 bases, with 19 bases left between them. DNA of the CDR3: TGTGCCACACAGTTTCGGGGGACTGGTGGCTACACCTTC. Translated: CATQFRGTGGYTF.

V is TRBV4-2 and J is TRBJ2-2, with 10 bases aligning to TRBD2. V was pared by 0 bases and J by 4 bases, with 11 bases of the junction left unmatched. Germline V gene lookup returns CDR1 LGHNA and CDR2 YNFKEQ. This CDR3 comprises 19 residues. CDR3 in DNA: TGTGCCAGCAGCCAAGATGGATCCTCAGCGGGGGGGGGCACCGGGGAGCTGTTTTTT. Translating it yields CASSQDGSSAGGGTGELFF.

The chain couples TRBV7-3 to TRBJ2-3, with 8 bases identical to TRBD2. The CDR3 spans 13 residues. Trimming at V came to 5 bases and at J to 3 bases, leaving 1 base not matched to a gene. The germline V gene encodes CDR1 SGHTA and CDR2 FQGTGA. The CDR3 loop is CASSIAGTDTQYF. CDR3 in DNA: TGTGCCAGCAGCATAGCGGGGACAGATACGCAGTATTTT.

The chain recombines TRBV7-6 with TRBJ1-1; D may be TRBD1 (6 bases). There are 14 residues in the CDR3. Germline V CDR1 and CDR2: SGHVS, FNYEAQ. The V end lost 7 bases, the J end lost 3 bases, and 15 bases lay between the germline ends. Here the CDR3 reads CASTRGGGDTEAFF. DNA of the CDR3: TGTGCCAGCACCCGGGGGGGCGGGGACACTGAAGCTTTCTTT.

V usage is TRBV30 and J usage is TRBJ1-2; 10 bases are shared with TRBD1. CDR3 length: 15 amino acids. CDR1 GTSNPN and CDR2 SVGIG come from the germline V gene (reference sequence). V lost 4 bases to trimming and J lost 7 bases; unmatched junction nucleotides: 12. The chain's CDR3 is CAWTAPDRGRVGYTF. As DNA, the CDR3 is TGTGCCTGGACCGCCCCGGACAGGGGGAGGGTTGGCTACACCTTC. Full variable domain (rest looked up from reference TRBV30 and TRBJ1-2): SQTIHQWPATLVQPVGSPLSLECTVEGTSNPNLYWYRQAAGRGLQLLFYSVGIGQISSEVPQNLSASRPQDRQFILSSKKLLLSDSGFYLCAWTAPDRGRVGYTFGSGTRLTVV.

The chain carries TRBV7-9 and TRBJ1-6; D gene uncertain. Germline CDR1 is SEHNR and CDR2 is FQNEAQ (reference sequence). Trimming removed 0 bases from V and 7 bases from J, with 7 bases in between. The CDR3 length is 14 residues. The CDR3 DNA reads TGTGCCAGCAGCTTAGCTCTGGAGAATTCACCCCTCCACTTT. Its protein is CASSLALENSPLHF.

This chain uses TRBV2 with TRBJ1-5; a possible D gene is TRBD1 (6 bases). V dropped 1 base and J dropped 7 bases, with 14 bases sitting between them. The germline gives CDR1 SNHLY, CDR2 FYNNEI. The CDR3 has 15 residues. In DNA form, the CDR3 reads TGTGCCAGCAGTGAAGAACAGGGCCTCGGGCAGCCCCAGCATTTT. Residues: CASSEEQGLGQPQHF.

J is TRBJ1-2 and V is TRBV18; D call uncertain. The CDR3 runs to 14 residues. In germline, CDR1 is KGHSH, CDR2 LQKENI. V shed 5 bases and J shed 2 bases, with 12 bases lying between them. The CDR3 reads CASSLGGLNYGYTF. CDR3 nucleotides: TGTGCCAGCTCATTAGGCGGCCTAAACTATGGCTACACCTTC.

The chain links TRBV5-8 to TRBJ2-5, with TRBD1 matching over 12 bases. The CDR3 is 17 residues long. The germline V gene has CDR1 SGHTS and CDR2 YDEGEE. The J segment lost 4 bases and the V segment lost 0 bases, leaving 7 bases of the junction unmatched. The CDR3: CASSLGSGTGGLETQYF. CDR3 DNA sequence: TGTGCCAGCAGCTTGGGCTCCGGGACAGGGGGCTTAGAGACCCAGTACTTC.

V and J are TRBV5-5 and TRBJ1-1; TRBD1 is a possible D gene (6 bases). Per germline, CDR1 SGHKS and CDR2 YYEKEE (reference sequence). The CDR3 spans 14 residues. Trimming pared 2 bases from V and 10 bases from J, leaving 18 bases between. The CDR3 here is CASSLNRAPRRAFF. The CDR3 bases are TGTGCCAGCAGCTTAAACAGGGCCCCCCGGAGAGCTTTCTTT.

This sequence joins TRBV11-1 and TRBJ2-5; a weak D match, TRBD2 (5 bases). This CDR3 region has 17 residues. Germline V lookup: CDR1 SGHAT, CDR2 FQDESV (reference sequence). Deletions cut 1 base from V and 4 bases from J, with 19 bases between. CDR3 sequence reads: CASSLVVPGSILETQYF. The CDR3 nucleotides read TGTGCCAGCAGCTTAGTGGTTCCGGGGTCAATTCTAGAGACCCAGTACTTC. The full variable domain, rest sourced from reference TRBV11-1 and TRBJ2-5, is EAEVAQSPRYKITEKSQAVAFWCDPISGHATLYWYRQILGQGPELLVQFQDESVVDDSQLPKDRFSAERLKGVDSTLKIQPAELGDSAMYLCASSLVVPGSILETQYFGPGTRLLVL.